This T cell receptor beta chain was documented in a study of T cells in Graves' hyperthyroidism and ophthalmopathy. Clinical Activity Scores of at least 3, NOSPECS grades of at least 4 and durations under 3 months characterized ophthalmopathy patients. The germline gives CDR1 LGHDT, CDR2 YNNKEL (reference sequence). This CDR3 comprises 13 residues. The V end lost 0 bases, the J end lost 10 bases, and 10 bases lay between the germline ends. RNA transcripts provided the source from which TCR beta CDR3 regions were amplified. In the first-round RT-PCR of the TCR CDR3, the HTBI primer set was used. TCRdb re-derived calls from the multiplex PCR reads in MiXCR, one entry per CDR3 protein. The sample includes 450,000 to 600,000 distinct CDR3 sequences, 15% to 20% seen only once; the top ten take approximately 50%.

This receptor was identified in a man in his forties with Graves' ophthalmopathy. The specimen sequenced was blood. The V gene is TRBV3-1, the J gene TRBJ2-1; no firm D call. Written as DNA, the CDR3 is TGTGCCAGCAGCCAAGAATGGGTCGACGAGCAGTTCTTC. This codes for CASSQEWVDEQFF.